Listed below are T cell receptor beta chains from one sample, sequenced in a study of T cell responses to AZD1222 COVID-19 vaccine. Only in-frame clones appear in the TCRdb table, and some are missing; sequencing was by immunoSEQ multiplex PCR. The sample shows some 130,000 clones, just over 85% of them seen only once. The starting material was peripheral blood, obtained on day 0 of AZD1222 vaccination. The receptor source for this set is an adult in good health. The CDR3 runs from the conserved cysteine through the conserved F or W. The order of the fields is CDR3 DNA, CDR3 protein, D gene, clone size, V gene, J gene. D genes are given only for firm matches. Only part of the rows carry a size: once, few, many, or a class if the clone is expanded.

DNA: TGTGCCAGCAGCTTGAGACCGGGACAGCAGATTTATAGCAATCAGCCCCAGCATTTT
CDR3: CASSLRPGQQIYSNQPQHF
D: TRBD1
size: NA
V: TRBV7-2
J: TRBJ1-5

DNA: TGTGCCAGCATGGGCCGATCCCCTTACGAGCAGTACTTC
CDR3: CASMGRSPYEQYF
D: NA
size: NA
V: TRBV2
J: TRBJ2-7

DNA: TGTGCCAGCAGTGTGGAGGCTCGGTCGGGGGGGTCGGGAGCTTTCTTT
CDR3: CASSVEARSGGSGAFF
D: NA
size: NA
V: TRBV2
J: TRBJ1-1

DNA: TGTGCCAGCTCACTGCGGCAGGGGGAGACAGATACGCAGTATTTT
CDR3: CASSLRQGETDTQYF
D: TRBD1
size: NA
V: TRBV18
J: TRBJ2-3

DNA: TGCGCCAGCAGCCCCGGGCAGGAGCCTAACTATGGCTACACCTTC
CDR3: CASSPGQEPNYGYTF
D: NA
size: few
V: TRBV4-3
J: TRBJ1-2

DNA: TGTGCCAGTAGTAAATCGGATCGTGGAGGCTCCGGTCTCTTGTTGTTTTTT
CDR3: CASSKSDRGGSGLLLFF
D: NA
size: NA
V: TRBV19
J: TRBJ1-4

DNA: TGTGCCAGCAGCTTAGGGGGGACCCAGTACTTC
CDR3: CASSLGGTQYF
D: NA
size: NA
V: TRBV7-2
J: TRBJ2-5

DNA: TGTGCCAGCAGCTTGAAAACCAGGGGATTTGGCAATCAGCCCCAGCATTTT
CDR3: CASSLKTRGFGNQPQHF
D: NA
size: NA
V: TRBV5-6
J: TRBJ1-5

DNA: TGTGCCAGCAGCTATGATCCAGGGAAATATGGCTACACCTTC
CDR3: CASSYDPGKYGYTF
D: NA
size: NA
V: TRBV7-2
J: TRBJ1-2

DNA: TGTGCCAGCAGCTTAGGCCCCCGAGCAACTAATGAAAAACTGTTTTTT
CDR3: CASSLGPRATNEKLFF
D: NA
size: NA
V: TRBV13
J: TRBJ1-4

DNA: TGTGCCAGCAGCCAAGATGTCTCGCGGGGAGTTGATGGCTACACCTTC
CDR3: CASSQDVSRGVDGYTF
D: NA
size: NA
V: TRBV4-2
J: TRBJ1-2

DNA: TGTGCCAGCAGAGCGGGGACAGGTGACTACTCTGGAAACACCATATATTTT
CDR3: CASRAGTGDYSGNTIYF
D: TRBD1
size: NA
V: TRBV7-2
J: TRBJ1-3

DNA: TGTGCCAGTACCTACCTCTATAGCTCTGGGGCCAACGTCCTGACTTTC
CDR3: CASTYLYSSGANVLTF
D: NA
size: NA
V: TRBV19
J: TRBJ2-6

DNA: TGTGCCAGCAGGCTACCGGGACAGGGCGGCTATGGCTACACCTTC
CDR3: CASRLPGQGGYGYTF
D: TRBD1
size: NA
V: TRBV28
J: TRBJ1-2

DNA: TGTGCCAGCTCCGACAAACCCGGGTTCTCCCTCGACGGGCAGTACTTC
CDR3: CASSDKPGFSLDGQYF
D: NA
size: NA
V: TRBV18
J: TRBJ2-7

DNA: TGTGCCAGCAGCCCCATCCTTGAGCAGTTCTTC
CDR3: CASSPILEQFF
D: NA
size: NA
V: TRBV7-9
J: TRBJ2-1

DNA: TGTGCCAGCAGTGTTTTTGTCGGGACAGGGGTCGACGAGCAGTACTTC
CDR3: CASSVFVGTGVDEQYF
D: TRBD1
size: NA
V: TRBV2
J: TRBJ2-7

DNA: TGTGCCAGCAGTCCCGGACAGGGAGTACGCGGCTACACCTTC
CDR3: CASSPGQGVRGYTF
D: TRBD1
size: few
V: TRBV27
J: TRBJ1-2

DNA: TGTGCCAGCAGTGAATCCCCGCCCGGGACAAAGGGTGGAAACACCATATATTTT
CDR3: CASSESPPGTKGGNTIYF
D: NA
size: NA
V: TRBV25-1
J: TRBJ1-3

DNA: TGTGCCAGCAGTTCTGGGACAGGGCACTACGAGCAGTACTTC
CDR3: CASSSGTGHYEQYF
D: TRBD1
size: NA
V: TRBV6-5
J: TRBJ2-7

DNA: TGTGCCACCAGAACCGGGACCAACTCTGGAAACACCATATATTTT
CDR3: CATRTGTNSGNTIYF
D: NA
size: few
V: TRBV15
J: TRBJ1-3

DNA: TGCAGCGTTGACCACTTCACCGGGGAGCTGTTTTTT
CDR3: CSVDHFTGELFF
D: NA
size: NA
V: TRBV29-1
J: TRBJ2-2

DNA: TGTGCCAGCAGCGGGACAGGGCCTAATGAAAAACTGTTTTTT
CDR3: CASSGTGPNEKLFF
D: TRBD1
size: NA
V: TRBV7-9
J: TRBJ1-4

DNA: TGTGCCACCGAGCCTCTGACAAGAACGAACACTGAAGCTTTCTTT
CDR3: CATEPLTRTNTEAFF
D: NA
size: NA
V: TRBV6-5
J: TRBJ1-1

DNA: TGTGCCAGCAGTTACGCCGGCTTCTACGAGCAGTACTTC
CDR3: CASSYAGFYEQYF
D: NA
size: once
V: TRBV6-5
J: TRBJ2-7

DNA: TGCGCCAGCAGCAGTACAGGGGGCAGCACAGATACGCAGTATTTT
CDR3: CASSSTGGSTDTQYF
D: TRBD1
size: NA
V: TRBV5-1
J: TRBJ2-3

DNA: TGCGCCAGCAGATTCTCCTTGACAGGGACAAGGGAGGATGAGCAGTTCTTC
CDR3: CASRFSLTGTREDEQFF
D: NA
size: NA
V: TRBV5-1
J: TRBJ2-1

DNA: TGTGCCAGTAGTACCGGGGATGCAACTAATGAAAAACTGTTTTTT
CDR3: CASSTGDATNEKLFF
D: NA
size: NA
V: TRBV19
J: TRBJ1-4

DNA: TGCAGCGTTGAAGGGGGACAAGGACCTACCTACGAGCAGTACTTC
CDR3: CSVEGGQGPTYEQYF
D: NA
size: NA
V: TRBV29-1
J: TRBJ2-7

DNA: TGTGCCAGCAGTCCGGGGGGAGGACCACGGATCGGGGAGCTGTTTTTT
CDR3: CASSPGGGPRIGELFF
D: TRBD2
size: NA
V: TRBV27
J: TRBJ2-2

DNA: TGTGCCAGCAGTTTTATCAGGGTGGAAGGCTACACCTTC
CDR3: CASSFIRVEGYTF
D: NA
size: NA
V: TRBV12-3/TRBV12-4
J: TRBJ1-2

DNA: TGTGCCAGCAGCCCGGCCGGCCAGCCCCAGCATTTT
CDR3: CASSPAGQPQHF
D: NA
size: NA
V: TRBV28
J: TRBJ1-5

DNA: TGTGCCAGCAGTTACGTCGCCACAGATACGCAGTATTTT
CDR3: CASSYVATDTQYF
D: NA
size: NA
V: TRBV6-6
J: TRBJ2-3

DNA: TGTGCCAGCGCCCCCGGGCTTTCCTACGAGCAGTACTTC
CDR3: CASAPGLSYEQYF
D: NA
size: NA
V: TRBV5-6
J: TRBJ2-7

DNA: TGCGCCAGCAGCCAACGAGAGGGGGGGCTAAAGAATGAGCAGTTCTTC
CDR3: CASSQREGGLKNEQFF
D: NA
size: NA
V: TRBV4-3
J: TRBJ2-1

DNA: TGTGCCAGCAGTTTACGGTCAGGGAGGGATTCACCCCTCCACTTT
CDR3: CASSLRSGRDSPLHF
D: NA
size: NA
V: TRBV28
J: TRBJ1-6

DNA: TGTGCCAGCAGCGCGACTAGCGGGAACACCGGGGAGCTGTTTTTT
CDR3: CASSATSGNTGELFF
D: TRBD2
size: NA
V: TRBV9
J: TRBJ2-2

DNA: TGTGCCAGCAGCCAAGTTAGCGGGGGGGCATCTAATGAGCAGTTCTTC
CDR3: CASSQVSGGASNEQFF
D: TRBD2
size: NA
V: TRBV4-2
J: TRBJ2-1

DNA: TGCGCCAGCAGCCACGGGGTACCAGACACCGGGGAGCTGTTTTTT
CDR3: CASSHGVPDTGELFF
D: NA
size: NA
V: TRBV5-1
J: TRBJ2-2

DNA: TGTGCCAGCAGCTCGCCGAACAGGGGTGGCGGCTACACCTTC
CDR3: CASSSPNRGGGYTF
D: TRBD1
size: once
V: TRBV7-2
J: TRBJ1-2

DNA: TGTGCCAGCAGCATCGAGAAGGGGGCCCAGCATTTT
CDR3: CASSIEKGAQHF
D: NA
size: NA
V: TRBV2
J: TRBJ1-5

DNA: TGTGCCAGTAGTCAGGGGCCCCAACAGCCCCAGCATTTT
CDR3: CASSQGPQQPQHF
D: NA
size: few
V: TRBV19
J: TRBJ1-5

DNA: TGTGCCATCAGGCAAACCGGGGAGCTGTTTTTT
CDR3: CAIRQTGELFF
D: NA
size: NA
V: TRBV10-3
J: TRBJ2-2

DNA: TGTGCCAGCAGTAAACAGGGGGCACCATACGAGCAGTACTTC
CDR3: CASSKQGAPYEQYF
D: TRBD1
size: NA
V: TRBV6-5
J: TRBJ2-7

DNA: TGTGCCAGCCGACAGGGGGGTATCGGGGAGCTGTTTTTT
CDR3: CASRQGGIGELFF
D: TRBD1
size: NA
V: TRBV6-5
J: TRBJ2-2

DNA: TGTGCTTGGGGAAACAGGGGTAATCAGCCCCAGCATTTT
CDR3: CAWGNRGNQPQHF
D: TRBD1
size: NA
V: TRBV30
J: TRBJ1-5

DNA: TGTGCCAGTAGGGAACCGGGACAGGGATTGAACACTGAAGCTTTCTTT
CDR3: CASREPGQGLNTEAFF
D: TRBD1
size: NA
V: TRBV19
J: TRBJ1-1

DNA: TGCGCCAGCAGCCAAGATTTGGATCGGCCCCAGCATTTT
CDR3: CASSQDLDRPQHF
D: NA
size: NA
V: TRBV4-1
J: TRBJ1-5

DNA: TGCGCCAGCAGCCAGGTTGACACAACCTACAATGAGCAGTTCTTC
CDR3: CASSQVDTTYNEQFF
D: NA
size: once
V: TRBV4-3
J: TRBJ2-1

DNA: TGTGCCACCAGCAGAGAGGGAGGACAGTCCTATGGCTACACCTTC
CDR3: CATSREGGQSYGYTF
D: NA
size: NA
V: TRBV15
J: TRBJ1-2

DNA: TGTGCCAGCAGCCCCGGGACAGGGAATCAGCCCCAGCATTTT
CDR3: CASSPGTGNQPQHF
D: TRBD1
size: NA
V: TRBV7-8
J: TRBJ1-5

DNA: TGTGCCAGCACCCTAGGGGCTTACACTGAAGCTTTCTTT
CDR3: CASTLGAYTEAFF
D: NA
size: few
V: TRBV2
J: TRBJ1-1